This T cell receptor beta chain derives from a study of blood T cells in healthy people across ages. Study-level points and caveats: Investigators viewed diversity estimates from one million T cells as underestimates, the study reported. Roughly linear age-related decline in beta diversity appeared, significant by age approximately 43.

In regard to this clonotype: Its antigen is unknown.

Drawing of peripheral blood yielded roughly 10 milliliters from each donor. Next came a second PCR, run for about 6 to 12 cycles, which used a sample-barcoded 5' primer along with a J-beta primer mix. TCRdb re-analysed the 5' RACE reads in MiXCR, keeping a single row per CDR3 protein. Here the sample spans around 1,800,000 distinct CDR3 sequences, about two fifths being singletons. The CDR3 contains 13 residues. The V gene's germline CDR1 is DFQATT and CDR2 SNEGSKA (reference sequence). Trimming stripped 6 bases from V and 6 bases from J, with 16 bases between. This clonotype was obtained from a human donor in good health. The chain links TRBV20-1 to TRBJ2-3; no clear D. Sequencing was performed on blood. The CDR3 here is CSAKRDPGDTQYF. The CDR3 nucleotides read TGCAGTGCAAAGAGAGACCCGGGTGATACGCAGTATTTT.